The clone carrying this TCR beta chain was found many times. Its antigen is not known. The time point denotes: newly diagnosed GD, antithyroid drugs for less than 3 months. The TCR library was prepared using RNA isolated from PBMCs. This sample was taken from a study of regulatory T cells in long-lasting Graves disease. The wider study: Newly diagnosed Graves' patients had taken antithyroid drugs under 3 months.

Germline V gene lookup returns CDR1 SGHRS and CDR2 YFSETQ. V shed 8 bases and J 1 base; nucleotides not matched to a gene: 8. The CDR3 is made up of 14 amino acids. Through Arm-PCR of CDR3 regions and iRepertoire HTBI primers, TCR beta libraries were built. MiXCR, run by TCRdb on the multiplex PCR reads, gives a single entry per CDR3 protein. Of about 220,000 distinct CDR3 sequences in the sample, approximately 18% were seen once. Findings and limits, study-wide: Under persistent disease, TRBV28, TRBJ1-2 and TRBJ2-5 were used preferentially. Only a small sample size was used, which may have cut accuracy. The TCR repertoire of persistent Graves' patients was less diverse than that of newly diagnosed ones.

These data also formed part of another study, on T cells in Graves' hyperthyroidism and ophthalmopathy.

This clonotype was sampled from a woman younger than 45 with Graves disease. The chain recombines TRBV5-1 with TRBJ2-5; 7 bases fit TRBD1. Here the sequenced sample was peripheral blood mononuclear cells (PBMCs), taken at new diagnosis, from a patient treated with antithyroid drugs. CDR3 loop: CASNSGQIQETQYF. CDR3 nucleotide sequence: TGCGCCAGTAACTCGGGACAGATCCAAGAGACCCAGTACTTC.